The TCR beta chain under discussion was sequenced for a study of early T cells in non-severe SARS-CoV-2 infection. For the study at large: Alpha and beta chains were unpaired, from unsorted whole-blood bulk RNA. Study-level points and caveats: Matching against VDJdb likely underestimated virus-specific expansions, favoring anti-spike CD8.

J gave up 6 bases and V 4 bases, and 5 bases lay outside the gene matches. The CDR3 is made up of 16 amino acids. From germline, CDR1 is LGHNA and CDR2 YNFKEQ. Unique molecular identifiers were added to individual cDNA molecules. TCRdb re-analysed the 5' RACE reads in MiXCR, keeping a single row per CDR3 protein. The sample has tens of thousands of distinct CDR3 sequences, roughly 13% seen once. This clonotype appeared many times. What it recognizes is unknown. The receptor comes from an adult who was a healthcare worker with PCR-confirmed SARS-CoV-2 infection or an uninfected control (not recorded which). This chain uses TRBV4-2 with TRBJ2-1; 14 nucleotides align to TRBD2. Sample: whole blood. The CDR3 region is CASSLRTSGGINEQFF. The CDR3 region has the DNA TGTGCCAGCAGCCTTCGGACTAGCGGGGGGATCAATGAGCAGTTCTTC.